This T cell receptor beta chain was recovered during a study of shared clonotypes between healthy human individuals. Generated by immunoSEQ multiplex PCR, the TCRdb table keeps only in-frame clones and is missing some. Counted here are roughly 2.2 million clones, 85% to 95% occurring once; the ten biggest clones make up around 0.4%. Healthy adults negative for HIV, lacking recent acute infections or vaccinations, served as donors. Trimming pared 1 base from V and 5 bases from J, leaving 15 bases between. The germline CDR1 and CDR2 sequences are SEHNR and FQNEAQ (reference sequence). The CDR3 has 16 amino acids.

The sample was naive CD4+ T cells from PBMCs. As for subset: CD45RA+ positively selected. The chain recombines TRBV7-9 with TRBJ1-5; possibly TRBD1 for D (5 bases). This TCR derives from a man between 18 and 29 years old in good health. Some clones in this sample may be carry-over from other donors' samples. The chain's CDR3 is CASSLGAGSLDQPQHF. CDR3 nucleotide sequence: TGTGCCAGCAGCTTAGGGGCAGGGTCTTTAGATCAGCCCCAGCATTTT.